A selection of T cell receptor beta chains follows, all from one sample in a study of human CD8 memory T cell subsets. TCRdb reprocessed the 5' RACE reads; each CDR3 protein has one entry and no DNA is given. The listing contains some 17,000 distinct CDR3 sequences. The sample comprised CD8+ stem-like memory T cells (TSCM and TCM) sorted from PBMCs. The source of these receptors is a human donor in good health. The CDR3 runs from the conserved cysteine through the conserved F or W. Only some rows state a clone size, as once, few, many or a class for expanded clones.

clone_size	v_call	j_call	cdr3_aa
.	TRBV28	TRBJ2-3	CASSPRTATDTQYF
.	TRBV4-3	TRBJ1-1	CASSQDRSVTNTEAFF
.	TRBV7-8	TRBJ2-1	CASSRSLGDEQFF
.	TRBV7-2	TRBJ1-1	CASSSGPEAFF
.	TRBV10-2	TRBJ2-7	CASSEFSGGSYEQYF
.	TRBV4-2	TRBJ1-5	CASSPPGGGGQPQHF
medium-sized	TRBV5-1	TRBJ1-2	CASSTGENYGYTF
.	TRBV20-1	TRBJ1-2	CSARDSGQDYGYTF
.	TRBV12-3/TRBV12-4	TRBJ2-3	CASSLVGATDTQYF
.	TRBV6-2/TRBV6-3	TRBJ2-1	CASSYGGPEYNEQFF
.	TRBV9	TRBJ2-3	CASSVQAGDTDTQYF
.	TRBV7-2	TRBJ1-1	CASSAGWEGAFF
.	TRBV29-1	TRBJ1-2	CSVELTAPDSDGNYGYTF
.	TRBV15	TRBJ1-1	CATSRGWNTEAFF
.	TRBV6-5	TRBJ2-7	CASSPGQVPLEQYF
.	TRBV4-3	TRBJ2-1	CASSQDAISSYNEQFF
.	TRBV24-1	TRBJ2-1	CATSDLSGGYNEQFF
.	TRBV6-2/TRBV6-3	TRBJ2-2	CASSYRFWTSGYINTGELFF
.	TRBV9	TRBJ2-1	CASSAQGSLDEQFF
medium-sized	TRBV7-2	TRBJ1-2	CASSLVRGDGYTF
medium-sized	TRBV6-5	TRBJ2-5	CASSYSGKTQYF
.	TRBV6-5	TRBJ2-1	CASSHSLAGGPDNEQFF
.	TRBV2	TRBJ2-7	CASTTSGRSYEQYF
.	TRBV6-6	TRBJ2-7	CASGHGGTYEQYF
.	TRBV28	TRBJ2-3	CASSLPAAMGWGTDTQYF
.	TRBV5-5	TRBJ1-1	CASSTGTEYLEAFF
.	TRBV12-3/TRBV12-4	TRBJ2-3	CASTLGQRSTDTQYF
.	TRBV5-6	TRBJ2-7	CASSLSPVLGDEQYF
.	TRBV4-3	TRBJ2-7	CASSQGTGASYEQYF
medium-sized	TRBV28	TRBJ2-6	CASGQGPTGANVLTF
.	TRBV19	TRBJ1-1	CASSMGGTNTEAFF
.	TRBV10-2	TRBJ2-7	CASSESRAGYEQYF
.	TRBV4-3	TRBJ2-7	CASSQDLTETYEQYF
.	TRBV6-2/TRBV6-3	TRBJ2-3	CASSYFSTDTQYF
.	TRBV11-1	TRBJ2-3	CASSLREEGTDTQYF
.	TRBV18	TRBJ1-2	CASSPSRDNYGYTF
.	TRBV5-1	TRBJ2-2	CASSYWGGTGELFF
medium-sized	TRBV7-9	TRBJ2-3	CASSPGTTPSTDTQYF
.	TRBV5-6	TRBJ2-7	CASSPGTGPEQYF
.	TRBV28	TRBJ2-5	CASSLMTSGEIETQYF
.	TRBV4-3	TRBJ1-2	CASSQVRGGGAAGYTF
.	TRBV5-4	TRBJ1-2	CASTFGGDIIGYTF
medium-sized	TRBV3-1	TRBJ2-1	CASSQDFGGNWDNEQFF
.	TRBV28	TRBJ2-2	CASRGHWTGELFF
.	TRBV7-9	TRBJ2-5	CASSGRARTYQETQYF
.	TRBV6-6	TRBJ2-7	CASSYRDSQPYEQYF
medium-sized	TRBV28	TRBJ1-2	CASRPGQPYYGYTF
.	TRBV7-9	TRBJ1-2	CASSFQDYGYTF
.	TRBV7-6	TRBJ2-7	CASSSSGTGTSEQYF
.	TRBV4-1	TRBJ2-7	CASSHEGPVGEQYF
.	TRBV5-5	TRBJ2-7	CASSRTRQGFDEQYF
.	TRBV5-1	TRBJ1-5	CASSLGGNGQPQHF
.	TRBV28	TRBJ2-1	CASSKLAGEGGNEQFF
.	TRBV7-9	TRBJ2-7	CASDTSGGSYEQYF
.	TRBV7-3	TRBJ2-3	CASSAPTRADDTQYF